The present entry profiles one T cell receptor (beta chain) with its context. This clone was recorded once. This clone's antigen is unknown. Base qualities are not at hand, and no much larger clone is one base apart. The data are from a study of blood T cell repertoires in COVID-19 (dated by TCRdb to the early 2020s). About the investigation overall: Samples covering the acute and convalescent phases of COVID-19 were provided by collaborators in the United States, Italy and Spain. The material from the prospective study consisted of cDNA or gDNA derived from T cells, B-cell-depleted T cells, or PBMCs. The dataset comprised deeply sampled blood TCRbeta repertoires from subjects exposed to, actively infected with, or recovered from COVID-19. The repertoires were released in a freely available public database meant as a resource for research on the immune response to SARS-CoV-2. The samples were drawn from the first 160 participants of the ongoing ImmuneRACE study and from 950 to 1,500 subjects provided by 6 global collaborators. Sample metadata almost always included a de-identified subject ID, COVID-19 status, age in years and sex. Where HLA class I and class II types were available, the types were taken from metadata supplied by the sample provider, not from assay-based typing. The full study reports these points: How much clinical and demographic metadata was included differed by source and by participant, and the metadata was provided uncurated.

The collaborating institutions used their own protocols to collect whole blood in K2EDTA tubes. For TCRbeta analysis, collaborators shipped samples as frozen whole blood, isolated PBMCs, or DNA extracted from either of those sample types. TCRbeta CDR3 regions were amplified from genomic DNA using the immunoSEQ Assay, a bias-controlled multiplex PCR. On the study's bioinformatics: Within the assay, amplification of reference gene primers was used to estimate how many nucleated cells each sample contained. Sequence reads were collapsed and filtered to measure the absolute abundance of every unique TCRbeta CDR3 rearrangement. Productive Simpson clonality was computed per sample as the square root of Simpson's diversity index over productive rearrangements. TCRdb limited this immuneACCESS table to in-frame rearrangements with V and J called. A share of clones is missing; checked studies link under half to unresolved V genes, and the rest is unexplained. That table gives V, J and clone size, and the DNA gave D and trimming. The sample table contains roughly 150,000 clones; only one count was recorded for roughly 85% of them. Together, the top ten hold over 9.5% of the sample.

Sequencing was carried out using peripheral blood. This clonotype was obtained from a woman older than 75 with active or convalescent COVID-19.

The nucleotide sequence reads as follows: TGCGCCAGCAGCCAGGAGGGACTTCCACCATCTTTCTTT. Its amino acids are CASSQEGLPPSFF. Recombination linked TRBV5-1 to TRBJ1-1, with TRBD1 as a weak D call on 5 bases. CDR1 SGHRS and CDR2 YFSETQ are derived from the germline V gene. The CDR3 sequence holds 13 residues, the cysteine and phenylalanine included. Only the CDR3 DNA stays, 39 bases, in frame from base 1. The trim is 4 bases for V and 12 bases for J, with a gap of 19 bases between the germline ends.